A selection of T cell receptor beta chains follows, all from one sample in a study of early T cells in non-severe SARS-CoV-2 infection. One entry per CDR3 protein results from TCRdb running MiXCR on the 5' RACE reads. The table lists about 61,000 distinct CDR3 sequences, 12% of them singletons, with over 1% in the top ten. The starting material was whole blood, obtained at baseline. The receptors derive from an adult who was a healthcare worker with PCR-confirmed SARS-CoV-2 infection or an uninfected control (not recorded which). The donor label of this sample is uncertain. CDR3s include the opening cysteine and the closing phenylalanine or tryptophan. Each record gives: CDR3 length, clone size, V gene, J gene, CDR3 protein. Size is omitted from some rows. Given values are once, few, many or a class for expanded clones.

19	few	TRBV12-3/TRBV12-4	TRBJ1-1	CASSPRLTGFPSMNTEAFF
17	NA	TRBV6-5	TRBJ2-2	CASSYSGRKIPTGELFF
14	NA	TRBV2	TRBJ1-2	CASSDEWDKDGYTF
15	NA	TRBV3-1	TRBJ2-1	CASSRFVRGDNEQFF
13	few	TRBV10-1	TRBJ2-3	CASSIRYTDTQYF
13	NA	TRBV12-3/TRBV12-4	TRBJ1-2	CASSLGDSYGYTF
13	NA	TRBV30	TRBJ2-5	CAWSGMVGETQYF
15	few	TRBV7-6	TRBJ2-1	CASSRGLADLYEQFF
15	NA	TRBV18	TRBJ1-2	CASSPPSAARYGYTF
13	many	TRBV7-2	TRBJ1-1	CASSLDPNTEAFF
14	NA	TRBV27	TRBJ2-1	CASVAGGPPNEQFF
13	many	TRBV2	TRBJ2-3	CAREGQGTDTQYF
13	many	TRBV12-3/TRBV12-4	TRBJ1-5	CASSLHNNQPQHF
14	few	TRBV12-3/TRBV12-4	TRBJ1-1	CASSLARGNTEAFF
14	NA	TRBV4-1	TRBJ2-3	CASSLEGNTDTQYF
15	NA	TRBV7-2	TRBJ2-3	CASSLEGVRADTQYF
16	many	TRBV27	TRBJ2-3	CASSRGLAGSTDTQYF
15	few	TRBV11-2	TRBJ2-1	CASSPRLVVGNEQFF
15	few	TRBV29-1	TRBJ2-5	CSVEYSSGTGETQYF
17	NA	TRBV6-6	TRBJ2-1	CASSYSFRGGPDNEQFF
18	many	TRBV20-1	TRBJ2-5	CSARGRKGKGTAQETQYF
14	few	TRBV7-9	TRBJ1-4	CASSPQGGNEKLFF
12	many	TRBV29-1	TRBJ2-3	CSVCVDSDTQYF
13	NA	TRBV10-3	TRBJ1-1	CAIKHLEKTEAFF
15	few	TRBV12-3/TRBV12-4	TRBJ1-2	CASSLAGQEYYGYTF
13	few	TRBV5-4	TRBJ2-4	CASSRQGRDIQYF
14	NA	TRBV28	TRBJ1-4	CASSRGTDNEKLFF
15	NA	TRBV12-3/TRBV12-4	TRBJ2-5	CASSARGGSQETQYF
15	few	TRBV15	TRBJ1-1	CATSPILTGATEAFF
14	few	TRBV7-2	TRBJ2-1	CASTRAGIYNEQFF
10	few	TRBV29-1	TRBJ1-2	CSVDLTGYTF
16	few	TRBV12-3/TRBV12-4	TRBJ1-4	CASSYTTGHSVEKLFF
17	NA	TRBV28	TRBJ2-1	CASSTRQGSTSYNEQFF
16	NA	TRBV11-1	TRBJ1-6	CASSRNAGTENSPLHF
15	NA	TRBV20-1	TRBJ1-6	CSARDQSSYNSPLHF
12	NA	TRBV7-2	TRBJ1-2	CASSLGIYGYTF
15	many	TRBV7-9	TRBJ2-3	CASAGGPSGPDTQYF
11	NA	TRBV5-1	TRBJ1-1	CASSLAGEAFF
16	many	TRBV30	TRBJ2-3	CAWNVLGHVGSDTQYF
15	few	TRBV10-3	TRBJ2-3	CAISDRTSGGDTQYF
14	many	TRBV10-3	TRBJ1-2	CAISDRGKESGYTF